A selection of T cell receptor beta chains follows, all from one sample in a study of regulatory T cells in long-lasting Graves disease. TCRdb reprocessed the multiplex PCR reads with MiXCR, giving one entry per CDR3 protein. The sample holds roughly 400,000 distinct CDR3 sequences, 21% seen once. The sample here was peripheral blood mononuclear cells (PBMCs), taken when the disease was refractory, from a patient treated with antithyroid drugs. The source of these receptors is a female donor with Graves disease. Both conserved end residues are part of each CDR3. A D gene is named only where the DNA matches it firmly. Not all rows give a size; the values are once, few, many and, for expanded clones, a class.

>many|TRBJ2-4|-|TRBV20-1
TGCAGTGCCTTCCGGAGGGAGGCCAAAAACATTCAGTACTTC
CSAFRREAKNIQYF
>many|TRBJ1-6|-|TRBV30
TGTGCCTGGACGATGGGTAGTTCACCCCTCCACTTT
CAWTMGSSPLHF
>many|TRBJ1-4|TRBD1|TRBV27
TGTGCCAGCAGTTATGCAGGGGGCAGGACTAATGAAAAACTGTTTTTT
CASSYAGGRTNEKLFF
>few|TRBJ2-7|-|TRBV27
TGTGCCAGCAGCATCAGGGGTTCTTTGTACGAGCAGTACTTC
CASSIRGSLYEQYF
>few|TRBJ1-6|-|TRBV12-3/TRBV12-4
TGTGCCAGCTCGGGACGGGAATATAATTCACCCCTCCACTTT
CASSGREYNSPLHF
>many|TRBJ1-4|-|TRBV28
TGTGCCAGCTCGGGGTGGGATGCAACTAATGAAAAACTGTTTTTT
CASSGWDATNEKLFF
>few|TRBJ2-1|-|TRBV5-6
TGTGCCAGCAGCTTTATCCTCAATGAGCAGTTCTTC
CASSFILNEQFF
>-|TRBJ2-7|-|TRBV6-2/TRBV6-3
TGTGCCAGCAGTTACCCCGGTTCCCGGGGCTACGAGCAGTACTTC
CASSYPGSRGYEQYF
>-|TRBJ2-1|-|TRBV30
TGTGCCTGCCAGCCCCGGGGAAATGAGCAGTTCTTC
CACQPRGNEQFF
>many|TRBJ2-5|-|TRBV12-3/TRBV12-4
TGTGCCAGCAGTTTACGGGGCCCCCCGTCCCAAGAGACCCAGTACTTC
CASSLRGPPSQETQYF
>-|TRBJ2-2|-|TRBV5-1
TGCGCCAGCAGCGGGGACGGCACCGGGGAGCTGTTTTTT
CASSGDGTGELFF